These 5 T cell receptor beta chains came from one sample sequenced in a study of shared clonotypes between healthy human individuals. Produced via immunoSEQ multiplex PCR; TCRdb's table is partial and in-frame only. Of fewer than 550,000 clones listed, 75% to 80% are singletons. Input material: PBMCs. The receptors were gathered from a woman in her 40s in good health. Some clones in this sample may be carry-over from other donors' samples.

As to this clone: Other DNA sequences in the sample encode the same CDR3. Here the CDR3 reads CASSLGLAETYEQYF. The CDR3, as DNA: TGTGCCAGCAGCCTGGGACTAGCGGAAACCTACGAGCAGTACTTC. The J gene is TRBJ2-7, the V gene TRBV11-2; 11 positions agree with TRBD2. J gave up 2 bases and V 5 bases, and 5 bases lay outside the gene matches. The germline gives CDR1 SGHAT, CDR2 FQNNGV. The CDR3 extends over 15 amino acids.

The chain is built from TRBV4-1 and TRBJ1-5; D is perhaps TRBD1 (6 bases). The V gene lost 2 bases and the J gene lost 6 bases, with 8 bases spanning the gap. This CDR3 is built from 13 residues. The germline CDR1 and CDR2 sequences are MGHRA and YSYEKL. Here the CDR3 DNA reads TGCGCCAGCAGCCAAACAGGGTTTCAGCCCCAGCATTTT. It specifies CASSQTGFQPQHF.

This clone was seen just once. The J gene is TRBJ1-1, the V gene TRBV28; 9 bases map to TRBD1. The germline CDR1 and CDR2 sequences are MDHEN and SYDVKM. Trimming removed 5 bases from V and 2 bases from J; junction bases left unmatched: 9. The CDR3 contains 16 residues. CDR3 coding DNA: TGTGCCAGCAGTGACGGGACAGGGAGGGGAAACACTGAAGCTTTCTTT. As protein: CASSDGTGRGNTEAFF.

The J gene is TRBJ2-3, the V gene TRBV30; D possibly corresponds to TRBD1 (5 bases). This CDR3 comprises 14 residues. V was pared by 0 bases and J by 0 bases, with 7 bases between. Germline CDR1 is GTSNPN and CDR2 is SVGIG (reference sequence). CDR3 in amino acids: CAWSVGVSTDTQYF. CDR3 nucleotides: TGTGCCTGGAGTGTAGGGGTAAGCACAGATACGCAGTATTTT. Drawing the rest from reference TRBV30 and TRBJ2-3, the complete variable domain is SQTIHQWPATLVQPVGSPLSLECTVEGTSNPNLYWYRQAAGRGLQLLFYSVGIGQISSEVPQNLSASRPQDRQFILSSKKLLLSDSGFYLCAWSVGVSTDTQYFGPGTRLTVL.

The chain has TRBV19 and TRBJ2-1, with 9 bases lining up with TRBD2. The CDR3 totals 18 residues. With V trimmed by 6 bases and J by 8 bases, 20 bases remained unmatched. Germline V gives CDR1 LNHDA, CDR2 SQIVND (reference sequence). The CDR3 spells CASSSRASGILGVDEQFF. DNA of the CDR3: TGTGCCAGTAGCTCCAGGGCTAGCGGGATATTAGGGGTCGATGAGCAGTTCTTC.